The TCR beta chain described here comes from a study of cytomegalovirus exposure and HLA in healthy donors (dated 2017 in TCRdb). With regard to the full study: An earlier analysis of a few hundred of the donors reported roughly 300 Gb of sequence data and 117 million unique TCR beta sequences obtained from approximately 180 million T cells. Donor age, sex, ethnicity and CMV serostatus were compiled alongside the repertoire data. About 280 gigabases of sequencing data and approximately 91 million unique TCR sequences made up an early release that covered fewer than 650 HLA-typed donors. All discovery cohort repertoires had been generated on a single sequencing platform. Genome-wide SNP genotypes for about 65% of the 666 donors were used in a later genetic analysis, which treated that subset as a discovery cohort. Four to six DR-DQ haplotypes were handled as single units for association and clustering, since linkage in the cohort was strong. A later analysis re-analyzed previously published TCR beta repertoires from 666 donors and added high-resolution HLA genotyping to study TCR occurrence patterns. HLA typing covered class I and class II loci at four-digit resolution. Among roughly 370 genotyped donors of the cohort, an average of about 240,000 unique TCR beta nucleotide sequences were sequenced per donor, roughly 20% of them non-productive. An earlier analysis of approximately 580 of the donors used high-throughput TCR beta sequencing to judge whether each TCR beta V gene segment behaved as functional or pseudogenic. High-throughput TCR immunosequencing, statistical association of individual TCRs with disease status, and machine learning were combined to predict cytomegalovirus infection status. Among the roughly 400 genotyped donors, 81% belonged to the genetic ancestry cluster associated with self-reported Caucasian donors. Along with the roughly 670-subject first cohort, a separate validation cohort of 120 different subjects was used. The study profiled the T cell repertoires of more than 500 subjects by immunosequencing and related them to cytomegalovirus serostatus. Rather than drawing on any new phenotypic data, the later analysis identified candidate immune exposures from TCR beta sequences and the way those sequences occurred across donors. Typing coverage differed by locus: A, B, C, DRB1 and DQB1 were typed in roughly 629-630 donors, DQA1 in 500 to 550, DPA1 in 600 to 610, and DPB1 in about 450. The aim of the study was to test whether cataloging public T cell receptors could identify signatures of past pathogen exposure. Study-wide findings and limitations: V-gene and J-gene trimming of TCR beta chains was associated with a missense DCLRE1C variant in a later genetic analysis, and the association was replicated in an independent cohort. The classifier was reported to diagnose cytomegalovirus status with high specificity and sensitivity in both the original cohort and the validation cohort. According to the authors, the approach could potentially be generalized to other disease states and immunological phenotypes. In a later analysis, TCR association rates were found to vary across HLA loci, with the most associated TCRs seen for DRB1 alleles and the fewest for HLA-C alleles. Compared with the approximately 670-donor mean, donors in an Asian-associated ancestry cluster had fewer N-insertions in productive TCRs, according to a later genetic analysis. Most CMV-associated TCR beta chains appeared to be HLA-restricted in a later analysis, and the HLA associations seemed to be driven largely by CMV exposure. Most TCR sequences were seen in very few donors, while some public TCRs were found in many individuals. Presence/absence analyses assumed roughly uniform sequencing depth across donors, an assumption that may not hold. In vitro tests confirmed that a few of the cytomegalovirus-associated TCR beta chains recognize cytomegalovirus antigens. A further reported finding was that TCR beta sequences accurately predicted the HLA-A and HLA-B alleles for most subjects in the first cohort. The earlier analysis of 587 of the donors excluded fewer than 20 rarely observed V segments, including chromosome 9 orphons, because counts were too low. For the cohort, immune exposure information was limited to CMV serostatus. In this cohort, only TCR beta chains were sequenced, and detectable features were limited by the absence of alpha or paired-chain data. Correlated functional status among segregating V segments might be attributable to linkage disequilibrium, but an unknown experimental factor could not be ruled out. A cluster of highly shared sequence variants was judged likely to represent a technical artifact of the sequencing pipeline. Compared with equally common non-associated chains, HLA-associated TCR beta chains in a later analysis were more clonally expanded and had lower generation probabilities. A later analysis associated about 17,000 TCR beta sequences with specific HLA alleles at a false discovery rate of 0.05. The 87-base-pair reads could not distinguish some IMGT-functional V segments, including TRBV6-2 and TRBV6-3, so those segments were excluded. Several of the top co-occurrence clusters appeared to be linked to parvovirus B19, influenza, CMV and Epstein-Barr virus, according to a later analysis. Because HLA typing was missing for some donors at each locus, association tests included only the typed subset. Strong co-occurrence of HLA alleles, especially DR and DQ, made assigning TCR associations to individual alleles difficult. The study gave a list of 150 to 200 TCR beta chains associated with cytomegalovirus. In an earlier analysis of approximately 590 of the donors, most TCR beta V segments appeared in productive rearrangements about 87% or about 30% of the time, broadly matching IMGT annotations.

Receptors were amplified or captured by the immunoSEQ multiplex PCR assay. A mixture of 60 forward primers for TCR Vbeta segments and 13 reverse primers for TCR Jbeta segments was used in the multiplex PCR. A multiplex PCR assay on genomic DNA amplified the CDR3 region of rearranged TCR beta genes. On the Illumina HiSeq System, the amplified TCR beta libraries were sequenced as 87-base-pair reads. Concerning the study's data processing: In a later analysis, some 80 million unique TCR beta chains were counted across the roughly 610 repertoires, and roughly 11 million of these chains were shared by at least two donors. To remove PCR and sequencing errors, raw reads were error-corrected and collapsed into unique sequences using a nearest-neighbor algorithm that merged closely related sequences. V, D and J gene segments were assigned by aligning CDR3 sequences to IMGT reference sequences. For a sequence to be retained, a match of at least six nucleotides to both a V gene segment and a J gene segment was required. Rearrangements were called productive when the CDR3 lacked stop codons and stayed in frame with V and J; all others were non-productive. CDR3 was defined by IMGT convention, running from the second conserved V-encoded cysteine to the conserved J-encoded phenylalanine. The earlier analysis of 550 to 650 of the donors excluded any sequence lacking an unambiguous match to a single V gene segment. In an earlier analysis of several hundred of the donors, V segments were called functional above 56.7% productive rearrangements and were called segregating when the between-donor standard deviation exceeded 5%. To diagnose cytomegalovirus status from the catalog of TCR beta chain sequences, a statistical classification framework was built. In a later analysis, V and J genes were assigned by comparing TCR nucleotide sequences against IMGT/GENE-DB human TR gene sequences. A later analysis assigned CDR3 sequences and most-parsimonious VDJ recombination scenarios with the TCRdist pipeline. A later analysis defined each TCR beta chain by its CDR3 amino acid sequence plus V-gene family, and excluded reads lacking a unique V-gene family. To address suspected cross-contamination and a sequencing artifact, a later analysis removed roughly 640 highly shared, low-generation-probability nucleotide sequences. In a later analysis, a clonal expansion index for each public chain was calculated from normalized within-repertoire ranks of inferred template counts. In a later analysis, generation probabilities were computed with a VDJ recombination model fitted to out-of-frame rearrangements, and the resulting probabilities were checked against IGoR. Hypergeometric tests were used in a later analysis to score TCR-TCR, TCR-HLA and TCR-CMV co-occurrence, with a repertoire-size bias correction applied to the TCR pairs. In a later analysis, false discovery rates were estimated by permuting HLA or CMV assignments 20 times. In a later analysis, co-occurring TCRs were grouped with DBSCAN, and TCRdist sequence similarity was added when clustering was performed within HLA-allele-positive subsets. Repertoires with fewer than 30,000 or more than 120,000 public chains were left out of co-occurrence clustering, as were about five repertoires with anomalous nucleotide sharing. TCRdb's version of the immuneACCESS table is confined to in-frame rearrangements and falls short of the full clone set. An unresolved V gene accounts for under half of the shortfall where checked; the remainder is of unknown origin. The V and J calls and clone size were taken over from that table, and D and trimming were inferred from the DNA. The sample profile shows roughly 120,000 clones; 80% of them were found once. The ten largest clones take up around 3% of the sample.

The cohort comprised some 730 healthy bone marrow donors. At the time of sampling, every cohort member was nominally healthy, though immune exposures that went unrecorded were likely present. The donor tested CMV seronegative and was one of the 352 seronegative cohort members. A peripheral blood sample was collected from each donor, and TCR beta sequencing was performed on peripheral blood mononuclear cells. The Qiagen DNeasy Blood Extraction Kit was used to extract genomic DNA from the blood cell samples. V trim: 5 bases; J trim: 4 bases; unmatched bases: 8. The germline V gene gives CDR1 as KGHSH and CDR2 as LQKENI. The CDR3 spans 15 residues, from the cysteine through the phenylalanine. Only the CDR3 part of the read is kept: 45 bases, read in frame from the first base. This clone was counted a few times. What antigen it recognizes has not been identified. Per-base qualities were not stored, and no clone one base away is much larger.

This TCR was recovered from a male donor in good health and CMV-seronegative. The rearranged chain carries TRBV18 and TRBJ2-3; TRBD2 fits 8 bases in the junction. Material: PBMCs. The CDR3 is CASSRAGAVADTQYF. At the DNA level, the sequence is TGTGCCAGCTCAAGAGCGGGAGCGGTGGCAGATACGCAGTATTTT.